The 25 T cell receptor beta chains below come from one sample, sequenced in a study of blood T cells in healthy people across ages. A second PCR of roughly 7 to 11 cycles used a sample-barcoded 5' primer and a J-beta primer mix. Using its own MiXCR run on the 5' RACE reads, TCRdb lists one record per CDR3 protein. Of approximately 810,000 distinct CDR3 sequences listed, 29% are singletons. The specimen sequenced was blood. These receptors were taken from a woman aged 80 or over in good health.

This clonotype showed up just once. In nucleotides, the CDR3 is TGTGCCAGCAGCAAACGACAGAGCTATGGCTACACCTTC. Its protein is CASSKRQSYGYTF. V is TRBV6-5 and J is TRBJ1-2; perhaps TRBD1 as D (5 bases). The germline V gene encodes CDR1 MNHEY and CDR2 SVGAGI. There are 13 residues in the CDR3. V was cut by 6 bases and J by 4 bases, with 12 bases left in between.

V usage is TRBV4-2 and J usage is TRBJ1-3, with D unclear. This CDR3 is 17 amino acids long. Trimming took 0 bases from V and 0 from J, leaving 12 bases between them. CDR1 LGHNA and CDR2 YNFKEQ come from the germline V gene. In nucleotides, the CDR3 is TGTGCCAGCAGCCAAGATCAGGCGGACCTCTCTGGAAACACCATATATTTT. It codes for CASSQDQADLSGNTIYF.

Many counts were recorded for this clonotype. This could be a read error, since a much larger clone is one nucleotide away. The rearrangement joins TRBV2 to TRBJ2-7; no clear D gene. The V end lost 7 bases, the J end lost 3 bases, and 7 bases lay between the germline ends. Germline CDR1 is SNHLY and CDR2 is FYNNEI. The CDR3 is made up of 11 amino acids. In DNA form, the CDR3 reads TGTGCCAGCAACATGGGCTACGAGCAGTACTTC. Encoded protein: CASNMGYEQYF.

This chain uses TRBV20-1 with TRBJ2-1, with D tentatively TRBD2 (6 bases). The germline V gene has CDR1 DFQATT and CDR2 SNEGSKA (reference sequence). The CDR3 spans 14 residues. Trimming stripped 1 base from V and 5 bases from J, with 12 bases between. In DNA, the CDR3 is TGCAGTGCTAGAGCCCCGGGGGTCCACAATGAGCAGTTCTTC. Translating it yields CSARAPGVHNEQFF.

This clonotype was recorded many times. This chain's CDR3 is CATSDFTQGTEQFF. The CDR3 bases are TGTGCCACCAGTGATTTTACACAGGGAACTGAGCAGTTCTTC. The gene calls are TRBV24-1 and TRBJ2-1; D might be TRBD1 (6 bases). Trimming left V 1 base short and J 9 bases short, with 12 bases between. CDR1 and CDR2 (germline): KGHDR, SFDVKD. This CDR3 comprises 14 residues.

This clonotype was observed a handful of times. This chain joins TRBV20-1 and TRBJ1-1; D call uncertain. CDR3 length: 12 amino acids. V lost 3 bases and J lost 4, with 9 bases in between. The germline V gene encodes CDR1 DFQATT and CDR2 SNEGSKA (reference sequence). CDR3 DNA: TGCAGTGCTAGGTTCGGGCGCACTGAAGCTTTCTTT. This translates into CSARFGRTEAFF.

In this sample, this clonotype turned up a few times. V is TRBV3-1 and J is TRBJ2-7; D is uncertain. The CDR3 consists of 14 residues. CDR1 LGHDT and CDR2 YNNKEL come from the germline V gene (reference sequence). Between the trimmed V and J ends, which lost 2 bases and 4 bases, there was a span of 12 bases. The CDR3 DNA reads TGTGCCAGCAGCCAACAACTTGGGCCTTACGAGCAGTACTTC. Amino acids: CASSQQLGPYEQYF.

This clonotype was observed many times. The rearrangement links TRBV11-2 to TRBJ2-5; unclear D gene. This CDR3 is built from 12 residues. The germline V and J ends were trimmed by 7 bases and 4 bases, with 10 bases remaining between them. CDR1 SGHAT and CDR2 FQNNGV come from the germline V gene. CDR3 residues: CASKGWGETQYF. The CDR3 nucleotides are TGTGCCAGCAAGGGTTGGGGAGAGACCCAGTACTTC.

The chain couples TRBV3-1 to TRBJ1-2, with TRBD1 matching 7 bases. The CDR3 totals 13 residues. Germline V gene lookup returns CDR1 LGHDT and CDR2 YNNKEL (reference sequence). V lost 8 bases to trimming and J lost 7 bases; unmatched junction nucleotides: 10. CDR3 sequence: CASCRGTDRGYTF. In nucleotides, the CDR3 is TGTGCCAGCTGCCGGGGGACAGACCGTGGCTACACCTTC.

This rearrangement joins TRBV12-3 or TRBV12-4 to TRBJ2-5; D is unclear. V was pared by 3 bases and J by 2 bases, with 16 bases between. The CDR3 runs to 16 residues. CDR3: CASSFGSRQSQETQYF. CDR3 coding DNA: TGTGCCAGCAGTTTTGGGTCCCGTCAGTCGCAAGAGACCCAGTACTTC.

This clonotype has only one observation. The chain uses TRBV7-9 and TRBJ2-4, with a possible D match to TRBD1 (6 bases). The J call could be wrong; TRBJ2-7 is a better fit for the DNA end. The CDR3 loop spans 16 amino acids. Germline CDR1 reads SEHNR; CDR2 reads FQNEAQ (reference sequence). The CDR3 reads CASSFRGTTSGNEQYF. CDR3 bases: TGTGCCAGCAGCTTCAGAGGGACAACCTCTGGGAACGAGCAGTACTTC.

The sample holds a few counts of this clonotype. V gene TRBV5-6 combines with J gene TRBJ1-1; TRBD1 is a possible D gene (5 bases). CDR1 is SGHDT, CDR2 YYEEEE, per germline. The CDR3 is 15 residues long. V was trimmed by 2 bases and J by 4 bases, leaving 15 bases between them. The CDR3 sequence: CASSLGSRVFTEAFF. CDR3 in DNA: TGTGCCAGCAGCTTAGGATCCAGGGTATTCACTGAAGCTTTCTTT.

About this clonotype: A read error may be the cause here, since a much bigger clone is one base away. The chain joins TRBV27 to TRBJ1-5; D unclear. CDR1 is MNHEY and CDR2 is SMNVEV in the germline V gene (reference sequence). V gave up 6 bases and J gave up 2 bases, with 17 bases separating them. CDR3 length equals 16 residues. In nucleotides, the CDR3 is TGTGCCAGCAGCCTAGACGGGAGGGTGGGCAATCAGCCCCAGCATTTT. Encoded protein: CASSLDGRVGNQPQHF.

This clonotype was seen a handful of times. The genes are TRBV7-2 and TRBJ1-4; D might be TRBD1 (6 bases). There are 16 residues in the CDR3. V dropped 3 bases and J dropped 4 bases, with 15 bases sitting between them. Looked up from germline, CDR1 is SGHTA and CDR2 is FQGNSA. The CDR3 nucleotides read TGTGCCAGCAGCTTTGAACAGGGACTTAGTAATGAAAAACTGTTTTTT. This codes for CASSFEQGLSNEKLFF.

This rearrangement joins TRBV29-1 to TRBJ2-4; no reliable D call. The closer fit of TRBJ2-7 to the DNA end suggests the J call may be wrong. CDR1 is SQVTM, CDR2 ANQGSEA, per germline. The CDR3 length is 12 residues. This CDR3 is CSVELWGSEQYF. The CDR3 nucleotides are TGCAGCGTTGAACTATGGGGATCCGAGCAGTACTTC.

This clonotype was seen only a few times. This chain uses TRBV20-1 with TRBJ2-3, with TRBD1 matching 9 bases. J was trimmed by 0 bases and V by 3 bases; bases with no gene match: 10. CDR1 is DFQATT, CDR2 SNEGSKA, per germline (reference sequence). This CDR3 spans 17 amino acids. CDR3 amino acids: CSASSTGGRGSTDTQYF. The CDR3, as DNA: TGCAGTGCTAGCAGTACAGGGGGCCGGGGGAGCACAGATACGCAGTATTTT.

The sample holds many counts of this clonotype. The V call is TRBV10-2, the J call TRBJ2-3; TRBD2 matches 7 bases. CDR1 is WSHSY and CDR2 is SAAADI in the germline V gene. There are 17 residues in the CDR3. Losses at the gene ends were 3 bases for V and 4 bases for J; bases not matched to a gene: 13. The CDR3 is CASSEIPLALKSDTQYF. CDR3 coding DNA: TGCGCCAGCAGTGAAATCCCACTAGCGCTAAAGTCAGATACGCAGTATTTT.

This clonotype was counted only a few times. This chain joins TRBV7-2 and TRBJ1-1; D is undetermined. Trimming removed 1 base at V and 4 bases at J, with 10 bases between. This CDR3 contains 14 residues. CDR1 is SGHTA, CDR2 FQGNSA, per germline. CDR3 sequence reads: CASSLVPLGTEAFF. In DNA form, the CDR3 reads TGTGCCAGCAGCTTAGTGCCTCTTGGCACTGAAGCTTTCTTT.

Of note for this clonotype: Since a much larger clone is just one base distant, this may be a read error. V and J are TRBV20-1 and TRBJ2-7; 9 bases match TRBD1. This CDR3 region has 14 residues. Germline V gene sequence: CDR1 DFQATT, CDR2 SNEGSKA (reference sequence). The V gene end was trimmed by 3 bases and the J gene end by 3 bases; junction bases not matched to a gene: 6. The CDR3 here is CSARIGQGSYEQYF. The DNA of the CDR3 is TGCAGTGCTAGGATAGGACAGGGGAGCTACGAGCAGTACTTC.

This clonotype appeared a few times. Germline and junction disagree at one end, which may indicate a read error. This chain links TRBV24-1 with TRBJ1-2, with 7 bases lining up with TRBD1. The CDR3 totals 14 residues. CDR1 and CDR2 (germline): KGHDR, SFDVKD. This CDR3 is CTTSENTGVAGYTF. The CDR3 DNA sequence: TGTACCACCAGTGAAAATACAGGGGTAGCAGGCTACACCTTC.

This clonotype was counted ten times or more. The chain has TRBV29-1 and TRBJ2-3; 7 bases map to TRBD1. The CDR3 is 15 residues long. The germline V gene has CDR1 SQVTM and CDR2 ANQGSEA. V was clipped by 7 bases and J by 2 bases; unmatched bases: 12. CDR3 protein: CSASQGPTLTDTQYF. CDR3 nucleotides: TGCAGCGCTTCACAGGGGCCTACTCTCACAGATACGCAGTATTTT.

The chain is built from TRBV5-1 and TRBJ2-1; D gene uncertain. V was clipped by 5 bases and J by 4 bases, with 19 bases between them. Germline assignment: CDR1 SGHRS and CDR2 YFSETQ. This CDR3 is built from 16 residues. CDR3 protein: CASRFPSGLGYNEQFF. The CDR3 coding sequence is TGCGCCAGCAGATTTCCGTCCGGGCTAGGATACAATGAGCAGTTCTTC.

Comment on this clonotype: Since a much larger clone is just one base distant, this may be a read error. The chain couples TRBV7-8 to TRBJ1-2; tentatively, D is TRBD1 (6 bases). Germline assignment: CDR1 SGHVS and CDR2 FQNEAQ. This CDR3 has 16 residues. The V gene lost 2 bases and the J gene lost 2 bases, with 15 bases spanning the gap. The CDR3 DNA sequence: TGTGCCAGCAGCTTATTACTTGGACAGAGGAACTATGGCTACACCTTC. Amino acids: CASSLLLGQRNYGYTF.

This clonotype came up many times. The chain's CDR3 is CASSYSSRNQPQHF. The CDR3 DNA follows: TGTGCCAGCAGTTACTCATCCCGCAATCAGCCCCAGCATTTT. J is TRBJ1-5 and V is TRBV6-2 or TRBV6-3, with D unclear. The ends were cut back, 0 bases at V and 2 bases at J, with 5 bases in the middle. This CDR3 is built from 14 residues. From germline, CDR1 is MNHEY and CDR2 SVGEGT.

The chain has TRBV12-3 or TRBV12-4 and TRBJ2-5; D remains unclear. TRBJ2-7 matches the DNA end more closely, so the J call is doubtful. The CDR3 extends over 15 amino acids. As DNA, the CDR3 is TGTGCCAGCAGCTATAGGCCGGAACAGAGTTTCGAGCAGTACTTC. Encoded protein: CASSYRPEQSFEQYF.